The source of this T cell receptor (beta chain) is a study of CXCR3-negative and CXCR3-positive naive CD8 T cells. Study results and limitations: Memory CD8+ T cell repertoires were far less diverse than both naive subsets. Similar TRBV-TRBJ usage characterized naive CXCR3-negative and CXCR3-positive cells; memory cells differed. For CXCR3-positive naive cells, TRB CDR3s were more hydrophobic than those of CXCR3-negative naive cells.

Turning to this clonotype: Its antigen is still unknown.

The libraries of TRB cDNA were prepared using 5' RACE with UMI labels. TCRdb re-called the 5' RACE reads; every CDR3 protein appears as one record, without DNA. Its clone listing holds tens of thousands of distinct CDR3 sequences. Sequenced input: naive CXCR3- CD8+ T cells from blood. Subset here: CD45RO-CCR7+CD27+CD95- naive CD8+ T cells lacking CXCR3 (TNR3-). The sequence was obtained from a human donor in good health. Some clones in this sample may be carry-over from other donors' samples.

CDR3 protein: CSVYGYASSYEQYF. The chain joins TRBV29-1 to TRBJ2-7. The CDR3 sequence is 14 residues long. Germline-derived CDR1 and CDR2 are SQVTM and ANQGSEA.